These 2 T cell receptor beta chains originate from one sample sequenced in a study of T cells expressing NK-cell markers (dated by TCRdb to 2018 to 2021). Libraries were made using 5' RACE. The instrument given in TCRdb is Illumina HiSeq 2000. One entry per CDR3 protein sequence results from the TCRdb reprocessing of the reads, with DNA left out. The sample table records under 500,000 distinct CDR3 sequences. The ten top clones hold 6% to 9.5% of the sample. Sequenced: blood T cells: a sorted CD56 or NKG2C T cell subset, CD4+ or CD8+ T cells, or bulk PBMC T cells (not recorded which). Receptor source: a woman aged 18-70 years in good health.

The V gene is TRBV12-3 or TRBV12-4, the J gene TRBJ2-2; the D gene TCRdb calls, TRBD2, cannot be checked with no DNA. This CDR3 is built from 16 residues. CDR3: CASTPRAGVRTGELFF.

The chain links TRBV5-1 to TRBJ2-2; TCRdb reports TRBD2, a call that lacks DNA to check it against. CDR1 and CDR2 from the germline V gene are SGHRS and YFSETQ. CDR3 length: 16 residues. CDR3 residues: CASSLRDFPRTGELFF.